The entry below describes one T cell receptor beta chain. Profiled with immunoSEQ multiplex PCR; TCRdb holds only in-frame clones, not every one. The sample contains about 90,000 clones, 70% to 90% of which appear only once. This specimen belongs to a study of OX40 agonist ivuxolimab in advanced cancers. The CDR3 has 15 amino acids. Germline CDR1 reads LNHDA; CDR2 reads SQIVND (reference sequence). The V end lost 6 bases, the J end lost 0 bases, and 12 bases lay between the germline ends. This receptor was identified in an adult with an advanced solid tumor such as melanoma, head and neck, liver or kidney cancer. Source: CD4+ or CD8+ T cells sorted from blood, taken in a trial of the OX40 agonist ivuxolimab. This chain links TRBV19 with TRBJ1-5; D may be TRBD1 (6 bases). CDR3 in DNA: TGTGCCAGTAGACGGGGGGCTGTTAGCAATCAGCCCCAGCATTTT. Its protein is CASRRGAVSNQPQHF.